One and the same sample provided the 18 T cell receptor beta chains below, sequenced in a study of beta chain features in type 1 diabetes. The isolated RNA, all of it, was reverse transcribed, so expressed TCRB transcripts were what got sequenced. Only in-frame clones appear in the TCRdb table, and some are missing; sequencing was by immunoSEQ multiplex PCR. This table holds almost 350,000 clones, around 8% found once. The material sequenced was central memory CD4+ T cells from blood. The receptors originated from a woman between 18 and 29 years old in good health.

This clone was counted a few times. Other DNA sequences in this sample translate to the same CDR3. This chain joins TRBV18 and TRBJ2-3; 13 bases match TRBD2. From germline, CDR1 is KGHSH and CDR2 LQKENI. CDR3 size: 15 residues. After removal of 5 bases from V and 3 bases from J, the junction contained 2 bases not matched to a gene. CDR3 amino acids: CASSRLAGGTDTQYF. The CDR3 nucleotides are TGTGCCAGCTCAAGACTAGCGGGAGGAACAGATACGCAGTATTTT.

The rearrangement joins TRBV2 to TRBJ1-2, with 7 positions matching TRBD1. Per germline, CDR1 SNHLY and CDR2 FYNNEI. The CDR3 sequence is 14 residues long. J gave up 5 bases and V 5 bases, and 8 bases lay outside the gene matches. CDR3 protein: CASSFTGDRYGYTF. CDR3 DNA: TGTGCCAGCAGTTTTACAGGGGACCGTTATGGCTACACCTTC.

This clone turned up a few times. This chain connects TRBV4-2 to TRBJ2-7; 8 bases agree with TRBD2. V dropped 0 bases and J dropped 2; count of bases not matched to a gene: 6. The CDR3 sequence is 16 residues long. Germline loops: CDR1 LGHNA, CDR2 YNFKEQ. The CDR3 DNA reads TGTGCCAGCAGCCAAGATCCCGGACTAGCAGCCTACGAGCAGTACTTC. Translating it yields CASSQDPGLAAYEQYF.

This clone showed up many times. The chain is built from TRBV5-8 and TRBJ1-4; D ambiguous. The V end was cut by 5 bases, the J end by 2 bases, with 7 bases between. The CDR3 covers 13 residues. CDR1 SGHTS and CDR2 YDEGEE come from the germline V gene. Here the CDR3 reads CASRRGTNEKLFF. CDR3 nucleotide sequence: TGTGCCAGCAGGAGAGGGACTAATGAAAAACTGTTTTTT.

At least ten counts were recorded for this clone. The gene calls are TRBV28 and TRBJ2-6; possible D gene TRBD1, 5 bases. The CDR3 length is 15 residues. Germline V lookup: CDR1 MDHEN, CDR2 SYDVKM. V lost 6 bases to trimming and J lost 1 base, with 10 bases between them. This CDR3 reads CASSPDSSGANVLTF. In DNA form, the CDR3 reads TGTGCCAGCAGCCCAGACAGTTCTGGGGCCAACGTCCTGACTTTC.

V and J are TRBV5-1 and TRBJ2-7, with D perhaps being TRBD1 or TRBD2 (5 bases each). V was trimmed by 7 bases and J by 6 bases, leaving 20 bases between them. Germline values: CDR1 SGHRS, CDR2 YFSETQ. The CDR3 covers 14 residues. This CDR3 is CASATGTQTSEQYF. The DNA of the CDR3 is TGCGCCAGCGCCACCGGGACCCAGACATCCGAGCAGTACTTC.

This sequence joins TRBV6-6 and TRBJ2-1, with D perhaps being TRBD1 or TRBD2 (5 bases each). Germline-derived CDR1 and CDR2 are MNHNY and SVGAGI (reference sequence). There are 13 residues in the CDR3. V shed 5 bases and J shed 7 bases, with 12 bases lying between them. For the CDR3, the DNA is TGTGCCAGCAGTCGGGACCTAAGAAATGAGCAGTTCTTC. Amino acid sequence: CASSRDLRNEQFF.

This clone was counted a few times. The chain links TRBV4-2 to TRBJ2-1, with D possibly called TRBD1 or TRBD2 (7 bases each). Germline-derived CDR1 and CDR2 are LGHNA and YNFKEQ. This CDR3 has 16 residues. V lost 0 bases, J lost 6 bases, and 15 bases lay in between. The DNA of the CDR3 is TGTGCCAGCAGCCAAGACAACGCCAGGGGGGGCAATGAGCAGTTCTTC. As protein: CASSQDNARGGNEQFF.

This clone was recorded a few times. The chain combines TRBV18 with TRBJ2-3, with TRBD1 matching over 9 bases. Germline trimming cut 2 bases from V and 2 bases from J; bases unmatched to any gene: 5. The germline CDR1 and CDR2 sequences are KGHSH and LQKENI. The CDR3 consists of 16 residues. In nucleotides, the CDR3 is TGTGCCAGCTCACCAAAGACAGGGGGTTCCACAGATACGCAGTATTTT. Protein: CASSPKTGGSTDTQYF.

This clone was counted between two and nine times. The chain couples TRBV5-1 to TRBJ2-5; TRBD2 is a possible D gene (5 bases). Germline lookup yields CDR1 SGHRS and CDR2 YFSETQ. The V gene lost 2 bases and the J gene lost 2 bases, with 10 bases spanning the gap. The CDR3 runs to 14 residues. CDR3 nucleotides: TGCGCCAGCAGCTTCGGGAACTATCAAGAGACCCAGTACTTC. It translates to CASSFGNYQETQYF. The full variable domain, with the rest looked up from reference TRBV5-1 and TRBJ2-5, is KAGVTQTPRYLIKTRGQQVTLSCSPISGHRSVSWYQQTPGQGLQFLFEYFSETQRNKGNFPGRFSGRQFSNSRSEMNVSTLELGDSALYLCASSFGNYQETQYFGPGTRLLVL.

About this clone itself: Other DNA sequences in this specimen translate into the identical CDR3. The CDR3 loop is CASSSRGSGANVLTF. The CDR3 DNA reads as TGTGCCAGCAGTTCCAGGGGTTCTGGGGCCAACGTCCTGACTTTC. The chain links TRBV28 to TRBJ2-6; possibly TRBD1 for D (6 bases). CDR3 size: 15 residues. Germline CDR1 MDHEN, CDR2 SYDVKM. V was shortened by 4 bases and J by 1 base, with 8 bases between the two germline ends.

This clone was recorded a few times. The chain joins TRBV5-1 to TRBJ1-4, with TRBD1 as a possible D gene (6 bases). CDR1 and CDR2 from the germline V gene are SGHRS and YFSETQ. Trimming left V 7 bases short and J 7 bases short, with 20 bases between. The CDR3 spans 15 residues. The CDR3 bases are TGCGCCAGCCAGCTCCTTGGGGGCGCCGGTGAAAAACTGTTTTTT. Encoded protein: CASQLLGGAGEKLFF.

The rearrangement uses TRBV2 and TRBJ1-2; D gene uncertain. The CDR3 spans 13 residues. Germline CDR1 and CDR2: SNHLY and FYNNEI. Trimming left V 7 bases short and J 2 bases short, with 11 bases between. CDR3 sequence (DNA): TGTGCCAGCAAACCGACGGAGAACTATGGCTACACCTTC. This translates into CASKPTENYGYTF.

This clone has a count of ten or more. This CDR3 reads CASSHLSGANVLTF. The CDR3 DNA sequence: TGTGCCAGCAGCCACCTATCTGGGGCCAACGTCCTGACTTTC. The rearrangement joins TRBV14 to TRBJ2-6; D is uncertain. CDR3 length: 14 residues. In germline, CDR1 is SGHDN, CDR2 FVKESK. Trimming took 3 bases from V and 1 from J, leaving 4 bases between them.

The V call is TRBV2, the J call TRBJ2-7; D is uncertain. This CDR3 has 11 residues. Trimming left V 6 bases short and J 6 bases short, with 9 bases between. The germline V gene has CDR1 SNHLY and CDR2 FYNNEI. CDR3 sequence (DNA): TGTGCCAGCAGGCTGGCCCTCGAGCAGTACTTC. Translating it yields CASRLALEQYF.

This clone has more than one count but fewer than ten. Here the CDR3 reads CAISVGTENTEAFF. The CDR3 DNA reads as TGTGCCATCAGTGTGGGGACAGAGAACACTGAAGCTTTCTTT. J is TRBJ1-1 and V is TRBV10-3; TRBD1 aligns across 7 bases. Trimming took 4 bases from V and 1 from J; bases not matched to a gene: 3. This CDR3 spans 14 amino acids. Germline V CDR1 and CDR2: ENHRY, SYGVKD.

This chain uses TRBV29-1 with TRBJ2-1, with 9 bases that match TRBD2. CDR1 and CDR2 from the germline V gene are SQVTM and ANQGSEA. V trimming: 4 bases; J trimming: 12 bases; junction bases outside the gene matches: 10. The CDR3 has 13 amino acids. Here the CDR3 DNA reads TGCAGCGTTGTAGTGTCTAGCGGGAAGGGGCAGTTCTTC. This sequence encodes CSVVVSSGKGQFF.

This clone was observed a few times. The rearrangement uses TRBV10-3 and TRBJ2-7; D gene unclear. CDR1 and CDR2 from the germline V gene are ENHRY and SYGVKD. Between the trimmed V and J ends, which lost 9 bases and 3 bases, there was a span of 15 bases. The CDR3 loop spans 13 amino acids. CDR3 in DNA: TGTGCCATAAAGGGTAACGCGGACTACGAGCAGTACTTC. It yields the protein CAIKGNADYEQYF.